Below, 12 T cell receptor beta chains from the same sample are listed, as sequenced in a study of shared clonotypes between healthy human individuals. TCRdb keeps only in-frame clones here, not all; method: immunoSEQ multiplex PCR. The data contain approximately 500,000 clones, around 85% of them seen just once; the ten biggest clones take up roughly 13%. Specimen: PBMCs. All receptors come from a woman aged 40 to 50 in good health. Some clones in this sample may be carry-over from other donors' samples.

The chain joins TRBV5-4 to TRBJ2-7; 8 positions match TRBD1. CDR1 and CDR2 (germline): SGHNT, YYREEE (reference sequence). V shed 2 bases, J shed 1 base, and the junction held 8 bases outside the gene matches. The CDR3 has 16 residues. The CDR3 here is CASSFIPRTGSYEQYF. The CDR3 DNA reads as TGTGCCAGCAGCTTCATCCCCCGGACAGGGTCCTACGAGCAGTACTTC.

This chain connects TRBV30 to TRBJ1-2; 8 nucleotides agree with TRBD1. The length of the CDR3 is 18 residues. Germline V lookup: CDR1 GTSNPN, CDR2 SVGIG (reference sequence). Trimming removed 0 bases from V and 5 bases from J; junction bases left unmatched: 17. The CDR3 DNA is TGTGCCTGGAGTGTTACTCCGATCAGGACAGGGAGCGGATATGGCTACACCTTC. Translated, it gives CAWSVTPIRTGSGYGYTF.

The chain joins TRBV28 to TRBJ2-1; D gene uncertain. The V gene lost 2 bases and the J gene lost 6 bases, with 8 bases spanning the gap. Germline lookup yields CDR1 MDHEN and CDR2 SYDVKM. This CDR3 comprises 13 residues. The CDR3 loop reads CASSLQVGNEQFF. The CDR3 coding sequence is TGTGCCAGCAGTTTACAGGTGGGCAATGAGCAGTTCTTC.

In the case of this clone: Only one base separates this from a far larger clonotype, so it likely reflects a read error. CDR3 in DNA: TGTGCCGGTAGAAACCCGGGAGGGACGAACACTGAAGCTTTCTTT. It codes for CAGRNPGGTNTEAFF. This chain uses TRBV19 with TRBJ1-1; perhaps TRBD1 as D (5 bases). Germline V lookup: CDR1 LNHDA, CDR2 SQIVND (reference sequence). There are 15 residues in the CDR3.

This clone was seen once. This chain links TRBV18 with TRBJ1-6, with D maybe TRBD1 (6 bases). The V and J ends lost 4 bases and 0 bases respectively, with 10 bases between them. The length of the CDR3 is 16 residues. The germline V gene encodes CDR1 KGHSH and CDR2 LQKENI. CDR3: CASSQDSPSYNSPLHF. In DNA form, the CDR3 reads TGTGCCAGCTCACAGGACAGCCCCTCCTATAATTCACCCCTCCACTTT.

V and J are TRBV2 and TRBJ1-4; 9 nucleotides agree with TRBD1. CDR1 and CDR2 from the germline V gene are SNHLY and FYNNEI. The CDR3 sequence is 14 residues long. The junction had 7 bases not matched to a gene; V was cut back by 6 bases and J by 8 bases. CDR3 bases: TGTGCCAGCAGCCGGGACAGGGATGACGAAAAACTGTTTTTT. Its protein product is CASSRDRDDEKLFF.

The rearrangement joins TRBV5-6 to TRBJ2-7, with D possibly being TRBD1 (6 bases). The CDR3 is made up of 15 amino acids. The germline V and J ends were trimmed by 4 bases and 6 bases, with 20 bases remaining between them. CDR1 SGHDT and CDR2 YYEEEE come from the germline V gene. The CDR3 DNA sequence: TGTGCCAGCAGCCCGGACCCAGGGGTGCCGGGCGAGCAGTACTTC. This gives the protein CASSPDPGVPGEQYF.

The chain has TRBV7-8 and TRBJ2-7; no clear D gene. Germline CDR1 is SGHVS and CDR2 is FQNEAQ. V lost 2 bases to trimming and J lost 4 bases, with 9 bases between them. This CDR3 region has 13 residues. The CDR3 DNA follows: TGTGCCAGCAGCTTATTCTCCGGGTACGAGCAGTACTTC. Amino acids: CASSLFSGYEQYF.

The chain combines TRBV2 with TRBJ1-4; 7 bases agree with TRBD1. Germline assignment: CDR1 SNHLY and CDR2 FYNNEI. This CDR3 spans 14 amino acids. V trimming: 8 bases; J trimming: 8 bases; junction bases outside the gene matches: 11. In DNA form, the CDR3 reads TGTGCCAGCCATTGGGACAGTGACACCGAAAAACTGTTTTTT. This codes for CASHWDSDTEKLFF.

This rearrangement joins TRBV6-1 to TRBJ1-2, with 7 nucleotides matching TRBD1. The CDR3 is 14 residues long. Germline V gene lookup returns CDR1 MNHNS and CDR2 SASEGT. J gave up 4 bases and V 5 bases, and 7 bases lay outside the gene matches. CDR3 sequence: CASSQTGFGYGYTF. CDR3 DNA sequence: TGTGCCAGCAGTCAGACAGGGTTCGGCTATGGCTACACCTTC.

In its sample, this clone was seen once. The rearrangement links TRBV6-5 to TRBJ1-6; D remains ambiguous. Trimming stripped 0 bases from V and 7 bases from J, with 7 bases between. Germline V CDR1 and CDR2: MNHEY, SVGAGI. The CDR3 consists of 14 residues. The CDR3 bases are TGTGCCAGCAGTTACTCGCAGGCCAATTCACCCCTCCACTTT. Translating it yields CASSYSQANSPLHF.

This rearrangement joins TRBV14 to TRBJ1-5; D ambiguous. V lost 1 base, J lost 1 base, and 17 bases lay in between. The CDR3 length is 18 residues. Germline CDR1 and CDR2: SGHDN and FVKESK. CDR3 bases: TGTGCCAGCAGCCAAGCCCTCGCCAGTGACCTAAGCAATCAGCCCCAGCATTTT. Its protein product is CASSQALASDLSNQPQHF. The whole variable domain, remainder taken from reference TRBV14 and TRBJ1-5, is EAGVTQFPSHSVIEKGQTVTLRCDPISGHDNLYWYRRVMGKEIKFLLHFVKESKQDESGMPNNRFLAERTGGTYSTLKVQPAELEDSGVYFCASSQALASDLSNQPQHFGDGTRLSIL.